These 15 T cell receptor beta chains came from one sample sequenced in a study of T cell responses to AZD1222 COVID-19 vaccine. Clones were read by immunoSEQ multiplex PCR, and TCRdb kept only the in-frame ones, dropping some. The table shows about 190,000 clones, with 94% occurring only once. The sample was peripheral blood, taken on day 0 of AZD1222 vaccination. These receptor sequences come from an adult in good health.

The V call is TRBV7-3, the J call TRBJ2-2; TRBD1 matches at 9 bases. The length of the CDR3 is 13 residues. Germline assignment: CDR1 SGHTA and CDR2 FQGTGA. With 7 bases clipped from V and 4 bases from J, the junction kept 1 base outside the gene matches. This CDR3 is CASTGQGTGELFF. Written as DNA, the CDR3 is TGTGCCAGCACGGGACAGGGCACCGGGGAGCTGTTTTTT.

This chain uses TRBV11-2 with TRBJ1-5; D unclear. The CDR3 loop spans 15 amino acids. Per germline, CDR1 SGHAT and CDR2 FQNNGV. Trimming left V 3 bases short and J 0 bases short, with 9 bases between. The DNA of the CDR3 is TGTGCCAGCAGCTTGGGCCTCCGTAGCAATCAGCCCCAGCATTTT. This encodes CASSLGLRSNQPQHF.

In this sample, this clone turned up a few times. The rearrangement joins TRBV27 to TRBJ2-7; 7 bases line up with TRBD2. The CDR3 sequence is 19 residues long. CDR1 and CDR2 (germline): MNHEY, SMNVEV (reference sequence). V lost 3 bases, J lost 3 bases, and 20 bases stayed unmatched. The DNA of the CDR3 is TGTGCCAGCAGTTTCAGCCCTACTGTCTCTAGCGGTTGGATCTACGAGCAGTACTTC. Translation: CASSFSPTVSSGWIYEQYF.

The rearrangement uses TRBV6-4 and TRBJ2-1; D is perhaps TRBD1 (6 bases). From germline, CDR1 is MRHNA and CDR2 SNTAGT. V dropped 5 bases and J dropped 4 bases, with 12 bases sitting between them. The CDR3 runs to 14 residues. The DNA for the CDR3 is TGTGCCAGCAGTCGAGGGGGTCAGTACAATGAGCAGTTCTTC. Residues: CASSRGGQYNEQFF.

Turning to this clone: The same CDR3 arises from other DNA sequences in this sample as well. V is TRBV20-1 and J is TRBJ1-2, with a weak D call TRBD1 (5 bases). There are 11 residues in the CDR3. Trimming pared 2 bases from V and 8 bases from J, leaving 9 bases between. Germline V gene sequence: CDR1 DFQATT, CDR2 SNEGSKA (reference sequence). CDR3: CSARQGGGYTF. CDR3 DNA: TGCAGTGCTAGACAGGGAGGAGGCTACACCTTC.

The J gene is TRBJ2-7, the V gene TRBV7-2, with 7 bases aligning to TRBD1. Germline CDR1 and CDR2: SGHTA and FQGNSA. CDR3 length: 15 residues. Trimming removed 1 base from V and 2 bases from J; junction bases left unmatched: 5. The CDR3 spells CASSLGGQFPYEQYF. The CDR3 DNA reads as TGTGCCAGCAGCTTAGGGGGACAGTTCCCCTACGAGCAGTACTTC.

A single count supports this clone. The genes are TRBV7-3 and TRBJ2-1; 11 bases match TRBD2. With V trimmed by 5 bases and J by 7 bases, 13 bases remained unmatched. The CDR3 totals 17 residues. The germline gives CDR1 SGHTA, CDR2 FQGTGA. CDR3 nucleotide sequence: TGTGCCAGCAGCACAACCCCCCTAGCGGGAGGCCGGAATGAGCAGTTCTTC. Amino acid sequence: CASSTTPLAGGRNEQFF.

The chain links TRBV28 to TRBJ2-7; D is undetermined. V was clipped by 4 bases and J by 4 bases, with 11 bases between them. CDR1 and CDR2 from the germline V gene are MDHEN and SYDVKM. The length of the CDR3 is 13 residues. This CDR3 reads CASSSELQYEQYF. Written as DNA, the CDR3 is TGTGCCAGCAGTTCCGAACTCCAGTACGAGCAGTACTTC.

CDR3 loop: CATSRDRDYGYTF. CDR3 sequence (DNA): TGTGCCACCTCGAGGGACAGGGACTATGGCTACACCTTC. The chain combines TRBV27 with TRBJ1-2, with TRBD1 matching over 9 bases. The CDR3 has 13 amino acids. The V gene end was trimmed by 10 bases and the J gene end by 3 bases; junction bases not matched to a gene: 6. CDR1 and CDR2 (germline): MNHEY, SMNVEV (reference sequence).

The rearrangement joins TRBV7-2 to TRBJ2-1, with no clear D. The V and J ends lost 7 bases and 8 bases respectively, with 9 bases between them. Germline V lookup: CDR1 SGHTA, CDR2 FQGNSA. This CDR3 has 11 amino acids. The CDR3: CASTSLHEQFF. CDR3 coding DNA: TGTGCCAGCACGAGCCTCCATGAGCAGTTCTTC.

This clone is a singleton in its sample. The CDR3 DNA reads as TGTGCCACCAGCAGAGATCTCAGGACTGAAGCTTTCTTT. Protein: CATSRDLRTEAFF. The chain carries TRBV15 and TRBJ1-1; no clear D gene. Trimming left V 0 bases short and J 5 bases short, with 7 bases between. The V gene's germline CDR1 is LNHNV and CDR2 YYDKDF (reference sequence). This CDR3 is built from 13 residues.

The J gene is TRBJ1-1, the V gene TRBV19, with 7 bases fitting TRBD1. From germline, CDR1 is LNHDA and CDR2 SQIVND (reference sequence). This CDR3 contains 13 residues. J was trimmed by 1 base and V by 5 bases; bases with no gene match: 1. The CDR3 DNA sequence: TGTGCCAGTAGTGGGGACAGGAACACTGAAGCTTTCTTT. It yields the protein CASSGDRNTEAFF.

This chain uses TRBV9 with TRBJ2-7; D remains ambiguous. Trimming removed 1 base from V and 3 bases from J, with 14 bases in between. Germline loops: CDR1 SGDLS, CDR2 YYNGEE. The CDR3 has 15 amino acids. The CDR3 nucleotides read TGTGCCAGCAGCGTAAGTGACGGACCGAACTACGAGCAGTACTTC. Translation: CASSVSDGPNYEQYF.

The rearrangement joins TRBV27 to TRBJ2-2, with TRBD2 as a possible D gene (5 bases). Germline CDR1 reads MNHEY; CDR2 reads SMNVEV (reference sequence). The CDR3 has 15 amino acids. V lost 5 bases to trimming and J lost 4 bases, with 14 bases between them. The DNA for the CDR3 is TGTGCCAGCAGTAACCCCATCGGGGTCACCGGGGAGCTGTTTTTT. Protein sequence: CASSNPIGVTGELFF.

This clone was recorded once. The genes are TRBV6-1 and TRBJ2-5; no definite D call. V was clipped by 0 bases and J by 1 base, with 6 bases between them. The length of the CDR3 is 14 residues. The germline V gene has CDR1 MNHNS and CDR2 SASEGT. The CDR3 bases are TGTGCCAGCAGTGAAGCAGGAGCCCAAGAGACCCAGTACTTC. Translating it yields CASSEAGAQETQYF.